These T cell receptor beta chains were read from a single sample in a study of blood T cells in healthy people across ages. TCRdb re-derived calls from the 5' RACE reads in MiXCR, one entry per CDR3 protein. The table lists around 650,000 distinct CDR3 sequences, 32% of them singletons. Sample: blood. Source of these receptors: a woman of 80 years or more in good health. The CDR3 runs from the conserved cysteine through the conserved F or W. A D gene is named only where the DNA matches it firmly. Clone size is shown for a subset of rows, as once, few, many or a class of expanded clone.

d_call | clone_size | j_call | v_call | cdr3_nt | cdr3_aa
NA | NA | TRBJ1-2 | TRBV12-5 | TGTGCTAGTGGTTCCTCATCAGGGTCCCTAATGGATGGCTACACCTTC | CASGSSSGSLMDGYTF
TRBD2 | many | TRBJ2-1 | TRBV6-4 | TGTGCCAGCAGTCGGGGGGGGTATAATGAGCAGTTCTTC | CASSRGGYNEQFF
NA | many | TRBJ1-2 | TRBV6-5 | TGTGCCAGCAGTTACTCATTGGGGATAGGGGGCTACACCTTC | CASSYSLGIGGYTF
NA | many | TRBJ1-5 | TRBV27 | TGTGCCAGCAGTTTCTCCCAGGGTATCGGAGCCCAGCATTTT | CASSFSQGIGAQHF
NA | few | TRBJ1-2 | TRBV30 | TGTGCCTGGATACCAGGGAACAACTATGGCTACACCTTC | CAWIPGNNYGYTF
TRBD1 | many | TRBJ2-7 | TRBV4-3 | TGCGCCAGCAGCCAAGATTGGGGGACAGGAGACTACGAGCAGTACTTC | CASSQDWGTGDYEQYF
NA | many | TRBJ2-3 | TRBV7-3 | TGTGCCAGCAGCCCTACAGGGCATAAAGATACGCAGTATTTT | CASSPTGHKDTQYF
TRBD2 | many | TRBJ2-1 | TRBV5-1 | TGCGCCAGCAGCTTGCCCACCGGGGGGGTCTCGGATGAGCAGTTCTTC | CASSLPTGGVSDEQFF
TRBD2 | many | TRBJ2-1 | TRBV7-9 | TGTGCCAGCAGCTCCTCCGGGACTAGGAGTGAGCAGTTCTTC | CASSSSGTRSEQFF
TRBD1 | NA | TRBJ2-7 | TRBV20-1 | TGCAGTGCTAGCCCCGGGACAGGGGACTACGAGCAGTACTTC | CSASPGTGDYEQYF
NA | NA | TRBJ2-6 | TRBV3-1 | TGTGCCAGCAGCCAAGTCACGGCCCACCCCTCTGGGGCCAACGTCCTGACTTTC | CASSQVTAHPSGANVLTF
TRBD1 | NA | TRBJ1-5 | TRBV5-6 | TGTGCCAGCAGCCATAGGGGACAGGGGAGAGTTTTGGACCAGCATTTT | CASSHRGQGRVLDQHF
TRBD2 | many | TRBJ2-1 | TRBV7-2 | TGTGCCAGCAGCAACAGACTAGCGGGGACCGGCGGCGAGCAGTTCTTC | CASSNRLAGTGGEQFF
NA | NA | TRBJ1-6 | TRBV9 | TGTGCCAGCAGCGCCTCGGGGGGGGCCCTCTCGACTTGGAATTCACCCCTCCACTTT | CASSASGGALSTWNSPLHF
NA | many | TRBJ2-3 | TRBV20-1 | TGCAGTGCGAGCTTATACACAGATACGCAGTATTTT | CSASLYTDTQYF
NA | few | TRBJ1-1 | TRBV6-1 | TGTGCCAGCACCCCAGAGTGGATTCAAACTGAAGCTTTCTTT | CASTPEWIQTEAFF
TRBD2 | NA | TRBJ2-1 | TRBV20-1 | TGCAGAGCTAGAGATCAGACTAGCTATGAGCAGTTCTTC | CRARDQTSYEQFF
NA | NA | TRBJ1-2 | TRBV24-1 | TGTGCCACCAGTGAGCGGGCAGGGGAGAACTATGGCTACACCTTC | CATSERAGENYGYTF
NA | NA | TRBJ1-5 | TRBV5-5 | TGTGCCAGCAGCTTCGGGGATTATAGCAATCAGCCCCAGCATTTT | CASSFGDYSNQPQHF